One T cell receptor (beta chain) is described in this entry. The sample is drawn from a study of OX40 agonist ivuxolimab in advanced cancers. Whole-study context: Dose-escalation patients were diagnosed with hepatocellular carcinoma, melanoma, renal cell cancer or head and neck cancer.

The table came from immunoSEQ multiplex PCR; TCRdb's copy has only in-frame clones and leaves some out. The sample yields tens of thousands of clones, under 95% seen once. CDR1 is LGHNA, CDR2 YNFKEQ, per germline. V shed 0 bases and J 2 bases; nucleotides not matched to a gene: 6. There are 17 residues in the CDR3. This sequence was found in an adult with an advanced solid tumor such as melanoma, head and neck, liver or kidney cancer. This specimen consisted of CD4+ or CD8+ T cells sorted from blood, obtained in a trial of the OX40 agonist ivuxolimab. The V call is TRBV4-2, the J call TRBJ2-3; 9 bases align to TRBD2. CDR3 sequence reads: CASSQEFAGGLTDTQYF. The DNA of the CDR3 is TGTGCCAGCAGCCAAGAGTTTGCGGGAGGGCTCACAGATACGCAGTATTTT.